A selection of T cell receptor beta chains follows, all from one sample in a study of blood T cells in healthy people across ages. TCRdb reanalysed the 5' RACE reads using MiXCR and keeps one entry per CDR3 protein. This table holds more than 750,000 distinct CDR3 sequences, roughly 28% found once. This same sample was also part of a study on T cells of mothers and their children.

The sample consisted of blood. The source of these receptors is a woman aged 40 to 50 in good health. Both conserved end residues are part of each CDR3. Each record gives: J gene, V gene, clone size, CDR3 length, CDR3 protein. Clone size, where shown, is once, few, many, or a class for clones that have expanded.

TRBJ2-5	TRBV25-1	NA	14	CASSDRGQLETQYF
TRBJ1-6	TRBV12-3/TRBV12-4	many	14	CASSQTRGNSPLHF
TRBJ2-1	TRBV12-3/TRBV12-4	many	13	CASSLRDYNEQFF
TRBJ1-5	TRBV18	many	14	CASSTGARNQPQHF
TRBJ2-3	TRBV10-3	NA	17	CAISESPSGGSTDTQYF
TRBJ1-1	TRBV12-3/TRBV12-4	NA	14	CASSLERVRTEAFF
TRBJ1-4	TRBV9	few	15	CASSATGATNEKLFF
TRBJ2-3	TRBV7-2	few	14	CASASGGPEDTQYF
TRBJ2-7	TRBV6-2/TRBV6-3	many	16	CASSSPGTGGHYEQYF
TRBJ2-1	TRBV7-2	NA	18	CASSLSRGGGALYNEQFF
TRBJ1-2	TRBV7-8	few	16	CASSLEAGTANYGYTF
TRBJ2-5	TRBV7-2	NA	13	CASSLAMKETQYF
TRBJ2-7	TRBV9	many	16	CASSAAGASSLYEQYF
TRBJ2-3	TRBV10-3	NA	18	CAISGLNYYTTSTDTQYF
TRBJ2-5	TRBV7-2	many	14	CASSSGLDRGTQYF
TRBJ2-5	TRBV20-1	medium-sized	15	CSARDALAGAETQYF
TRBJ2-7	TRBV2	many	14	CASSVQGTSYEQYF
TRBJ1-1	TRBV20-1	NA	12	CSAAGGRTEAFF
TRBJ1-6	TRBV10-3	NA	14	CAISSGGGYSPLHF